These 22 T cell receptor beta chains originate from one sample sequenced in a study of cytomegalovirus exposure and HLA in healthy donors. The PCR ran on 60 Vbeta and 13 Jbeta primers. TCRdb keeps only in-frame clones here, not all; method: immunoSEQ multiplex PCR. The listing contains 130,000 to 150,000 clones. The source material was PBMCs. The receptors were gathered from a man aged 40-50 years in good health and CMV-seronegative.

The V gene is TRBV5-1, the J gene TRBJ2-7; perhaps TRBD1 as D (7 bases). Trimming left V 4 bases short and J 11 bases short, with 19 bases between. The CDR3 covers 13 residues. CDR1 and CDR2 (germline): SGHRS, YFSETQ. The CDR3: CASSADRLWGEYF. CDR3 bases: TGCGCCAGCAGCGCGGACAGGCTCTGGGGGGAGTACTTC.

The chain recombines TRBV28 with TRBJ2-2; D remains unclear. The CDR3 is 13 amino acids. Between the trimmed V and J ends, which lost 6 bases and 4 bases, there was a span of 9 bases. Germline CDR1 MDHEN, CDR2 SYDVKM. CDR3 nucleotide sequence: TGTGCCAGCAGGGTCGGTGGCACCGGGGAGCTGTTTTTT. It is translated as CASRVGGTGELFF. The full variable domain, its missing parts supplied by reference TRBV28 and TRBJ2-2, is DVKVTQSSRYLVKRTGEKVFLECVQDMDHENMFWYRQDPGLGLRLIYFSYDVKMKEKGDIPEGYSVSREKKERFSLILESASTNQTSMYLCASRVGGTGELFFGEGSRLTVL.

This chain uses TRBV2 with TRBJ2-7; 10 bases line up with TRBD1. Germline CDR1 is SNHLY and CDR2 is FYNNEI. J lost 6 bases, V lost 5 bases, and 4 bases had no gene match. The CDR3 extends over 13 amino acids. The CDR3 here is CASSRGQGGEQYF. In nucleotides, the CDR3 is TGTGCCAGCAGTCGAGGACAGGGGGGCGAGCAGTACTTC.

The V and J genes are TRBV7-7 and TRBJ2-1; 9 bases fit TRBD2. The CDR3 totals 16 residues. Trimming at V came to 1 base and at J to 1 base, leaving 2 bases not matched to a gene. The germline gives CDR1 SSHAT, CDR2 FNYEAQ (reference sequence). The CDR3 DNA reads as TGTGCCAGCAGCTTAGGAGCGGGGGGATCCTACAATGAGCAGTTCTTC. Translation: CASSLGAGGSYNEQFF.

V is TRBV11-2 and J is TRBJ2-4; TRBD1 is a possible D gene (5 bases). V gave up 2 bases and J gave up 13 bases, with 9 bases separating them. CDR3 length: 11 amino acids. The V gene's germline CDR1 is SGHAT and CDR2 FQNNGV. The DNA of the CDR3 is TGTGCCAGCAGCTTAAACAGGATCCAGTACTTC. Its translation is CASSLNRIQYF.

This chain's CDR3 is CASRGTSGGAETQYF. In DNA, the CDR3 is TGTGCCAGCAGGGGGACTAGCGGGGGGGCCGAGACCCAGTACTTC. The chain recombines TRBV6-1 with TRBJ2-5, with 16 bases lining up with TRBD2. This CDR3 region has 15 residues. Germline V gene sequence: CDR1 MNHNS, CDR2 SASEGT. Germline trimming cut 6 bases from V and 5 bases from J; bases unmatched to any gene: 3.

The chain links TRBV27 to TRBJ2-7, with D tentatively TRBD1 (6 bases). V gave up 8 bases and J gave up 2 bases, with 13 bases separating them. Germline CDR1 and CDR2: MNHEY and SMNVEV (reference sequence). There are 13 residues in the CDR3. This CDR3 is CASGAGTPYEQYF. The CDR3, as DNA: TGTGCCAGCGGAGCCGGGACACCCTACGAGCAGTACTTC.

The genes are TRBV28 and TRBJ1-1; no firm D call. Trimming stripped 2 bases from V and 1 base from J, with 11 bases between. CDR3 size: 15 residues. Germline assignment: CDR1 MDHEN and CDR2 SYDVKM. CDR3 nucleotide sequence: TGTGCCAGCAGTTTAGGTGGCCATGCGAACACTGAAGCTTTCTTT. Residues: CASSLGGHANTEAFF.

The chain combines TRBV28 with TRBJ1-2, with D hard to call. Trimming stripped 3 bases from V and 4 bases from J, with 15 bases between. Germline-derived CDR1 and CDR2 are MDHEN and SYDVKM. The CDR3 totals 15 residues. The CDR3 DNA is TGTGCCAGCAGTTTCACAGATCCTGGCACCTATGGCTACACCTTC. Translated, it gives CASSFTDPGTYGYTF.

The gene calls are TRBV7-9 and TRBJ1-1; possible D gene TRBD1, 6 bases. The CDR3 contains 14 residues. Trimming stripped 3 bases from V and 4 bases from J, with 12 bases between. The germline V gene encodes CDR1 SEHNR and CDR2 FQNEAQ (reference sequence). The CDR3 loop reads CASSFPGAGTEAFF. The CDR3 nucleotides read TGTGCCAGCAGCTTTCCAGGGGCGGGCACTGAAGCTTTCTTT. The full variable domain, its missing parts supplied by reference TRBV7-9 and TRBJ1-1, is DTGVSQNPRHKITKRGQNVTFRCDPISEHNRLYWYRQTLGQGPEFLTYFQNEAQLEKSRLLSDRFSAERPKGSFSTLEIQRTEQGDSAMYLCASSFPGAGTEAFFGQGTRLTVV.

The rearrangement uses TRBV21-1 and TRBJ2-5; no DNA check was done on the table's D call, TRBD2. TRBV21-1 is shown as a pseudogene. This CDR3 has 15 residues. The CDR3 coding sequence is TGTGCCAATGGAAGGGAGCGGGGTTCCCAAGAGACCCAGTACTTC. Its protein product is CANGRERGSQETQYF.

V is TRBV2 and J is TRBJ1-5; D possibly corresponds to TRBD1 (5 bases). This CDR3 is built from 16 residues. Deletions cut 4 bases from V and 0 bases from J, with 13 bases between. In germline, CDR1 is SNHLY, CDR2 FYNNEI. The CDR3 bases are TGTGCCAGCAGTGTTTCGACAGAGTATAGCAATCAGCCCCAGCATTTT. This gives the protein CASSVSTEYSNQPQHF.

The gene calls are TRBV27 and TRBJ1-1; possible D gene TRBD1, 5 bases. The ends were cut back, 2 bases at V and 4 bases at J, with 11 bases in the middle. The CDR3 covers 14 residues. Germline CDR1 MNHEY, CDR2 SMNVEV (reference sequence). The CDR3: CASSLQAGPTEAFF. The CDR3 nucleotides are TGTGCCAGCAGTTTACAGGCGGGACCCACTGAAGCTTTCTTT.

V and J are TRBV19 and TRBJ2-5; D is perhaps TRBD2 (6 bases). The CDR3 has 14 residues. In germline, CDR1 is LNHDA, CDR2 SQIVND (reference sequence). Trimming shortened V by 3 bases and J by 5 bases, and 13 bases separated the two germline ends. This CDR3 is CASSIRRGEETQYF. CDR3 nucleotides: TGTGCCAGTAGTATTAGGAGGGGTGAGGAGACCCAGTACTTC. The complete variable domain, with remaining parts taken from reference TRBV19 and TRBJ2-5, reads DGGITQSPKYLFRKEGQNVTLSCEQNLNHDAMYWYRQDPGQGLRLIYYSQIVNDFQKGDIAEGYSVSREKKESFPLTVTSAQKNPTAFYLCASSIRRGEETQYFGPGTRLLVL.

The J gene is TRBJ2-1, the V gene TRBV9, with 11 bases matching TRBD1. The CDR3 is 17 residues long. From germline, CDR1 is SGDLS and CDR2 YYNGEE. Losses at the gene ends were 4 bases for V and 4 bases for J; bases not matched to a gene: 10. The CDR3: CASSRYSGTGGYNEQFF. CDR3 DNA: TGTGCCAGCAGCCGATATTCCGGGACAGGGGGTTACAATGAGCAGTTCTTC.

This sequence joins TRBV20-1 and TRBJ2-7, with unresolved D. Germline V lookup: CDR1 DFQATT, CDR2 SNEGSKA (reference sequence). V shed 3 bases and J shed 3 bases, with 6 bases lying between them. The CDR3 covers 11 residues. CDR3 sequence (DNA): TGCAGTGCTAGCGCAGACTACGAGCAGTACTTC. It yields the protein CSASADYEQYF.

This chain connects TRBV7-2 to TRBJ2-1; no clear D gene. This CDR3 region has 18 residues. The germline CDR1 and CDR2 sequences are SGHTA and FQGNSA. Trimming left V 7 bases short and J 0 bases short, with 22 bases between. CDR3 region: CASTEKYHESFSYNEQFF. For the CDR3, the DNA is TGTGCCAGCACCGAAAAGTATCACGAGTCCTTCTCCTACAATGAGCAGTTCTTC.

This chain's CDR3 is CASSLGGSQETQYF. Written as DNA, the CDR3 is TGTGCCAGCAGCCTCGGGGGGTCCCAAGAGACCCAGTACTTC. V and J are TRBV7-2 and TRBJ2-5; 7 bases match TRBD2. Per the germline V gene, CDR1 is SGHTA and CDR2 is FQGNSA. CDR3 length: 14 amino acids. The ends lost 5 bases at V and 1 base at J; junction bases unmatched: 4. Variable domain in full (rest from reference TRBV7-2 and TRBJ2-5): GAGVSQSPSNKVTEKGKDVELRCDPISGHTALYWYRQSLGQGLEFLIYFQGNSAPDKSGLPSDRFSAERTGGSVSTLTIQRTQQEDSAVYLCASSLGGSQETQYFGPGTRLLVL.

This rearrangement joins TRBV7-9 to TRBJ2-7; D call uncertain. V was cut by 1 base and J by 1 base, with 8 bases left in between. The length of the CDR3 is 14 residues. Germline V CDR1 and CDR2: SEHNR, FQNEAQ (reference sequence). The CDR3 spells CASSLGAESYEQYF. The CDR3 coding sequence is TGTGCCAGCAGCTTAGGGGCCGAATCCTACGAGCAGTACTTC.

This sequence joins TRBV2 and TRBJ1-5; 9 bases fit TRBD1. The CDR3 contains 14 residues. The germline gives CDR1 SNHLY, CDR2 FYNNEI. V shed 7 bases, J shed 8 bases, and the junction held 9 bases outside the gene matches. The CDR3: CASNSRQGEEPQHF. In DNA form, the CDR3 reads TGTGCCAGCAACTCGCGACAGGGGGAAGAGCCCCAGCATTTT. The full variable domain, with the rest looked up from reference TRBV2 and TRBJ1-5, is EPEVTQTPSHQVTQMGQEVILRCVPISNHLYFYWYRQILGQKVEFLVSFYNNEISEKSEIFDDQFSVERPDGSNFTLKIRSTKLEDSAMYFCASNSRQGEEPQHFGDGTRLSIL.

The J gene is TRBJ2-5, the V gene TRBV7-9; 15 nucleotides agree with TRBD2. Looked up from germline, CDR1 is SEHNR and CDR2 is FQNEAQ (reference sequence). Trimming cost V 5 bases and J 0 bases; bases outside gene matches: 10. This CDR3 region has 19 residues. CDR3 DNA sequence: TGTGCCAGCAGCCCAGGGACTAGCGGGGGGACTATCTACCAAGAGACCCAGTACTTC. Translating it yields CASSPGTSGGTIYQETQYF. The full variable domain, its missing parts supplied by reference TRBV7-9 and TRBJ2-5, is DTGVSQNPRHKITKRGQNVTFRCDPISEHNRLYWYRQTLGQGPEFLTYFQNEAQLEKSRLLSDRFSAERPKGSFSTLEIQRTEQGDSAMYLCASSPGTSGGTIYQETQYFGPGTRLLVL.

The chain uses TRBV7-6 and TRBJ2-7; TRBD2 is a possible D gene (6 bases). Germline assignment: CDR1 SGHVS and CDR2 FNYEAQ. This CDR3 is 12 amino acids long. The ends were cut back, 5 bases at V and 7 bases at J, with 12 bases in the middle. The CDR3: CASSTWGEEQYF. CDR3 bases: TGTGCCAGCAGCACTTGGGGGGAGGAGCAGTACTTC.